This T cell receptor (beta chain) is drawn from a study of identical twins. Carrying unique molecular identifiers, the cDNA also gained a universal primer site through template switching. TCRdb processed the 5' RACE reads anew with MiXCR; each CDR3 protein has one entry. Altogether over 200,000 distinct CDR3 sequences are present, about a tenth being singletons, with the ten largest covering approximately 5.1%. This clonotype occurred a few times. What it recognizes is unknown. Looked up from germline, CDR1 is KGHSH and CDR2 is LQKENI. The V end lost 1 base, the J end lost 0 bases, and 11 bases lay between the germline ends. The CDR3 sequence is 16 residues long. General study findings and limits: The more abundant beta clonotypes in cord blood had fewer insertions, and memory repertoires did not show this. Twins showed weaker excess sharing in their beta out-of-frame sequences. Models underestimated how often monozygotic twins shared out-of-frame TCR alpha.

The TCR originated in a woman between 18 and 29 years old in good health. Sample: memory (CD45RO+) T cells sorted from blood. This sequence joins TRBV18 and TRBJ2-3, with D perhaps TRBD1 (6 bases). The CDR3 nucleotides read TGTGCCAGCTCACCACTTATAACAGGGAGCACAGATACGCAGTATTTT. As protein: CASSPLITGSTDTQYF. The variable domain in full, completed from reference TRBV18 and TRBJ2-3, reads NAGVMQNPRHLVRRRGQEARLRCSPMKGHSHVYWYRQLPEEGLKFMVYLQKENIIDESGMPKERFSAEFPKEGPSILRIQQVVRGDSAAYFCASSPLITGSTDTQYFGPGTRLTVL.